These 14 T cell receptor beta chains were all obtained from the same sample, sequenced in a study of spatial heterogeneity in lung cancer. In TCRdb, the 5' RACE reads were re-called with MiXCR into one record per CDR3 protein. The table includes roughly 120,000 distinct CDR3 sequences, 9.5% to 15% detected once. This sample's time point: blood at routine non-recurrence follow-up after resection. No cells were sorted before sequencing. The whole RNA sequenced was extracted from tumor, nontumor lung or frozen PBMC. The sample consisted of PBMCs, taken at follow-up. The receptor source for this set is a male donor with early-stage non-small cell lung cancer.

This clonotype was counted ten times or more. The rearrangement uses TRBV20-1 and TRBJ1-5; D ambiguous. The CDR3 is 12 residues long. The V gene's germline CDR1 is DFQATT and CDR2 SNEGSKA (reference sequence). V dropped 4 bases and J dropped 3 bases, with 7 bases sitting between them. The CDR3 protein is CSATGSNQPQHF. CDR3 DNA: TGCAGTGCTACTGGATCCAATCAGCCCCAGCATTTT.

The rearrangement uses TRBV5-1 and TRBJ2-2, with a possible D match to TRBD1 (6 bases). From germline, CDR1 is SGHRS and CDR2 YFSETQ. The V end was cut by 2 bases, the J end by 0 bases, with 11 bases between. This CDR3 region has 16 residues. The CDR3 region has the DNA TGCGCCAGCAGCTTCCTAGGGACAACGAACACCGGGGAGCTGTTTTTT. It translates to CASSFLGTTNTGELFF.

In this sample, this clonotype turned up a few times. This chain connects TRBV7-2 to TRBJ1-1, with D possibly being TRBD1 (5 bases). Trimming left V 7 bases short and J 5 bases short, with 20 bases between. The germline V gene encodes CDR1 SGHTA and CDR2 FQGNSA. The CDR3 consists of 15 residues. The CDR3 loop is CASNLNPGLLTEAFF. In nucleotides, the CDR3 is TGTGCCAGCAACTTGAACCCAGGGTTGCTGACTGAAGCTTTCTTT.

In this sample, this clonotype turned up a few times. The chain is built from TRBV20-1 and TRBJ2-3; D is uncertain. V was shortened by 1 base and J by 0 bases, with 8 bases between the two germline ends. CDR1 DFQATT and CDR2 SNEGSKA come from the germline V gene (reference sequence). This CDR3 is built from 14 residues. The CDR3 loop is CSARVVASTDTQYF. In DNA form, the CDR3 reads TGCAGTGCTAGAGTGGTAGCTAGCACAGATACGCAGTATTTT.

In this sample, this clonotype turned up many times. This chain joins TRBV4-1 and TRBJ2-1; D gene ambiguous. The CDR3 is made up of 15 amino acids. Deletions cut 6 bases from V and 0 bases from J, with 12 bases between. Looked up from germline, CDR1 is MGHRA and CDR2 is YSYEKL. The CDR3 here is CASRRLPSSYNEQFF. In DNA, the CDR3 is TGCGCCAGCAGAAGACTCCCCAGCTCCTACAATGAGCAGTTCTTC.

This clonotype was recorded many times. V is TRBV21-1 and J is TRBJ2-3. TRBV21-1 is a known pseudogene. The CDR3 extends over 14 amino acids. CDR3 coding DNA: TGTGCCAGCAGCACGGGGTCAATCACAGATACGCAGTATTTT. It encodes CASSTGSITDTQYF.

This clonotype has more than one count but fewer than ten. This chain links TRBV15 with TRBJ1-3; D is unresolved. Trimming took off 1 base at V and 0 bases at J, with 10 bases between the two ends. Looked up from germline, CDR1 is LNHNV and CDR2 is YYDKDF (reference sequence). This CDR3 is built from 16 residues. CDR3 coding DNA: TGTGCCACCAGCAGAGGTGCTAGGAGCTCTGGAAACACCATATATTTT. As protein: CATSRGARSSGNTIYF. The full variable domain, in which reference TRBV15 and TRBJ1-3 provide the parts outside the CDR3, is DAMVIQNPRYQVTQFGKPVTLSCSQTLNHNVMYWYQQKSSQAPKLLFHYYDKDFNNEADTPDNFQSRRPNTSFCFLDIRSPGLGDTAMYLCATSRGARSSGNTIYFGEGSWLTVV.

The table lists this clonotype with a few counts. Here the CDR3 omits its conserved ending phenylalanine or tryptophan, so a read error is the likely source. This chain connects TRBV25-1 to TRBJ1-5; D remains unclear. V was clipped by 7 bases and J by 4 bases, with 11 bases between them. The V gene's germline CDR1 is MGHDK and CDR2 SYGVNS. This CDR3 is 13 amino acids long. The CDR3 DNA reads TGTGCCAGCAAGCGCCAGCAGAATCAGCCCCAGCATTCT. The encoded protein is CASKRQQNQPQHS.

This clonotype occurred a few times. J is TRBJ2-7 and V is TRBV2, with D possibly being TRBD1 or TRBD2 (5 bases each). Deletions cut 1 base from V and 1 base from J, with 11 bases between. Germline CDR1 and CDR2: SNHLY and FYNNEI. The CDR3 loop spans 15 amino acids. The CDR3 DNA follows: TGTGCCAGCAGTGAAGACCGGTGGGGGTCCTACGAGCAGTACTTC. Its translation is CASSEDRWGSYEQYF.

This sequence joins TRBV29-1 and TRBJ1-1; D may be TRBD1 (5 bases). Trimming took 4 bases from V and 1 from J, leaving 10 bases between them. CDR1 is SQVTM and CDR2 is ANQGSEA in the germline V gene. The CDR3 loop spans 13 amino acids. The DNA for the CDR3 is TGCAGCGTTGGTTCTCAGGGGAACACTGAAGCTTTCTTT. Its protein product is CSVGSQGNTEAFF.

The chain is built from TRBV4-1 and TRBJ1-5, with D possibly being TRBD1 (6 bases). This CDR3 is built from 15 residues. Germline lookup yields CDR1 MGHRA and CDR2 YSYEKL. Between the trimmed V and J ends, which lost 4 bases and 5 bases, there was a span of 15 bases. CDR3 residues: CASSPRQVTDQPQHF. CDR3 bases: TGCGCCAGCAGCCCGAGACAGGTTACCGATCAGCCCCAGCATTTT.

This chain uses TRBV28 with TRBJ2-1, with 8 bases identical to TRBD2. The CDR3 loop spans 14 amino acids. V gave up 2 bases and J gave up 8 bases; unmatched junction bases: 5. The germline CDR1 and CDR2 sequences are MDHEN and SYDVKM. In DNA, the CDR3 is TGTGCCAGCAGTTTAGCGGGGGGCGTCGATGAGCAGTTCTTC. Its translation is CASSLAGGVDEQFF.

This clonotype occurred many times. The V and J genes are TRBV10-2 and TRBJ2-6, with TRBD1 matching 8 bases. This CDR3 region has 18 residues. Trimming at V came to 7 bases and at J to 0 bases, leaving 11 bases not matched to a gene. Germline CDR1 reads WSHSY; CDR2 reads SAAADI. Written as DNA, the CDR3 is TGCGCCAGCAACTTCGACAGGGGCTCCCACTCTGGGGCCAACGTCCTGACTTTC. It codes for CASNFDRGSHSGANVLTF.

At least ten counts were recorded for this clonotype. The chain employs TRBV4-3 and TRBJ2-7; D is uncertain. Trimming pared 1 base from V and 0 bases from J, leaving 10 bases between. The CDR3 totals 15 residues. Germline CDR1 and CDR2: LGHNA and YSLEER. The CDR3 reads CASSQAWAGSYEQYF. Written as DNA, the CDR3 is TGCGCCAGCAGCCAAGCCTGGGCAGGCTCCTACGAGCAGTACTTC.